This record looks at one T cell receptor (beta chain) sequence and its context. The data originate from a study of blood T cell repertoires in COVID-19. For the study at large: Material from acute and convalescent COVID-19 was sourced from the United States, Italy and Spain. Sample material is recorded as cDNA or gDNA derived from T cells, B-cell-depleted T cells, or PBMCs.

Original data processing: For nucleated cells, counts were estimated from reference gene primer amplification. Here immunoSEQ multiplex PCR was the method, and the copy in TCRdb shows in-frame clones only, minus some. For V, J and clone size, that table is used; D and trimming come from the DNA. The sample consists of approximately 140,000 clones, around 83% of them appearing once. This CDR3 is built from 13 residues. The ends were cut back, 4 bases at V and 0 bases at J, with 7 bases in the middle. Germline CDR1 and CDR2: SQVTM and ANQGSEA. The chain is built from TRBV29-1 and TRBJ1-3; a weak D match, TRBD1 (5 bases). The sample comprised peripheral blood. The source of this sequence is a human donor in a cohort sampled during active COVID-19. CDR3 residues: CSVGQSSGNTIYF. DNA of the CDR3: TGCAGCGTTGGACAGAGCTCTGGAAACACCATATATTTT.